These 22 T cell receptor beta chains share one sample of origin, sequenced in a study of shared clonotypes between healthy human individuals. CD45RO negativity and positive selection for CCR7 defined naive CD8 cells, a population that excluded terminally differentiated effector memory CD45RA+ cells. Profiled with immunoSEQ multiplex PCR; TCRdb holds only in-frame clones, not every one. Of some 2.1 million clones in the sample, roughly 95% are singletons; the top ten hold 0.9% to 1.4%. The specimen was naive CD8+ T cells sorted from blood. The receptors come from a young man in good health.

The genes are TRBV28 and TRBJ1-6; possible D gene TRBD1, 5 bases. The V end was cut by 8 bases, the J end by 9 bases, with 17 bases between. The CDR3 is 14 residues long. The germline V gene has CDR1 MDHEN and CDR2 SYDVKM. CDR3: CASHSPRGGSPLHF. Written as DNA, the CDR3 is TGTGCCAGCCATTCCCCGAGGGGAGGTTCACCCCTCCACTTT.

A single count supports this clone. The CDR3 sequence is CASSDPWEAPAYNSPLHF. The CDR3 region has the DNA TGTGCCAGCAGTGATCCTTGGGAGGCCCCAGCCTATAATTCACCCCTCCACTTT. This chain links TRBV2 with TRBJ1-6; D ambiguous. The CDR3 spans 18 residues. Germline-derived CDR1 and CDR2 are SNHLY and FYNNEI. V was pared by 3 bases and J by 2 bases, with 17 bases between.

The chain recombines TRBV14 with TRBJ1-5; D is unclear. Trimming shortened V by 0 bases and J by 6 bases, and 6 bases separated the two germline ends. Germline assignment: CDR1 SGHDN and CDR2 FVKESK. The CDR3 spans 13 residues. The CDR3 is CASSQEAGQPQHF. For the CDR3, the DNA is TGTGCCAGCAGCCAAGAAGCTGGTCAGCCCCAGCATTTT.

The rearrangement links TRBV7-9 to TRBJ2-7; D perhaps matches TRBD2 (6 bases). CDR1 and CDR2 from the germline V gene are SEHNR and FQNEAQ (reference sequence). Between the trimmed V and J ends, which lost 5 bases and 3 bases, there was a span of 23 bases. The CDR3 has 17 amino acids. CDR3 sequence reads: CASSGARGGTVDYEQYF. For the CDR3, the DNA is TGTGCCAGCAGCGGGGCGCGGGGCGGGACGGTTGACTACGAGCAGTACTTC. Based on the CDR3 plus reference TRBV7-9 and TRBJ2-7, the full variable domain is DTGVSQNPRHKITKRGQNVTFRCDPISEHNRLYWYRQTLGQGPEFLTYFQNEAQLEKSRLLSDRFSAERPKGSFSTLEIQRTEQGDSAMYLCASSGARGGTVDYEQYFGPGTRLTVT.

The chain joins TRBV9 to TRBJ2-3; TRBD2 matches 12 bases. Germline CDR1 is SGDLS and CDR2 is YYNGEE. The junction had 4 bases not matched to a gene; V was cut back by 4 bases and J by 4 bases. The CDR3 extends over 15 amino acids. CDR3 nucleotides: TGTGCCAGCAGCAAGGGACTAGCGGGCTCAGATACGCAGTATTTT. This encodes CASSKGLAGSDTQYF. Using reference TRBV9 and TRBJ2-3 for the parts outside the CDR3, the full variable domain is DSGVTQTPKHLITATGQRVTLRCSPRSGDLSVYWYQQSLDQGLQFLIQYYNGEERAKGNILERFSAQQFPDLHSELNLSSLELGDSALYFCASSKGLAGSDTQYFGPGTRLTVL.

V and J are TRBV7-6 and TRBJ2-3; D not resolved. This CDR3 contains 14 residues. Germline CDR1 SGHVS, CDR2 FNYEAQ. Trimming left V 5 bases short and J 1 base short, with 10 bases between. The CDR3 loop reads CASSQGTGTDTQYF. CDR3 coding DNA: TGTGCCAGCAGCCAAGGCACGGGCACAGATACGCAGTATTTT.

This chain links TRBV9 with TRBJ2-7, with a tentative D call TRBD1 (5 bases). The CDR3 is 15 residues long. Germline V lookup: CDR1 SGDLS, CDR2 YYNGEE. V was cut by 1 base and J by 0 bases, with 11 bases left in between. The chain's CDR3 is CASSVQGSPSYEQYF. The CDR3 nucleotides read TGTGCCAGCAGCGTACAGGGATCACCCTCCTACGAGCAGTACTTC.

V and J are TRBV6-5 and TRBJ1-1, with no clear D. Germline V gene lookup returns CDR1 MNHEY and CDR2 SVGAGI. Trimming shortened V by 7 bases and J by 1 base, and 10 bases separated the two germline ends. CDR3 size: 13 residues. As DNA, the CDR3 is TGTGCCAGCAACCCAATTACGAACACTGAAGCTTTCTTT. Its translation: CASNPITNTEAFF.

The V gene is TRBV25-1, the J gene TRBJ2-7; 7 nucleotides match TRBD1. Germline assignment: CDR1 MGHDK and CDR2 SYGVNS. The J segment lost 0 bases and the V segment lost 10 bases, leaving 15 bases of the junction unmatched. The CDR3 spans 16 residues. Here the CDR3 DNA reads TGTGCCAATTCCCCTTCCAGGACAGGCAACTCCTACGAGCAGTACTTC. It translates to CANSPSRTGNSYEQYF.

This chain joins TRBV27 and TRBJ2-3; D is unclear. Germline CDR1 is MNHEY and CDR2 is SMNVEV (reference sequence). V was pared by 2 bases and J by 4 bases, with 7 bases between. This CDR3 is built from 13 residues. This CDR3 is CASSLLRPDTQYF. DNA of the CDR3: TGTGCCAGCAGTTTACTCCGGCCAGATACGCAGTATTTT.

This clone was picked up one time. V usage is TRBV7-2 and J usage is TRBJ2-1; D unresolved. The CDR3 totals 15 residues. Looked up from germline, CDR1 is SGHTA and CDR2 is FQGNSA. V lost 3 bases to trimming and J lost 0 bases, with 9 bases between them. CDR3 sequence (DNA): TGTGCCAGCAGCTTTGGAGTCGGCTCCTACAATGAGCAGTTCTTC. It translates to CASSFGVGSYNEQFF.

The chain recombines TRBV12-1 with TRBJ1-5; the listed D gene, TRBD1, was not tested against the DNA. TRBV12-1 is designated a pseudogene. The CDR3 has 13 residues. Written as DNA, the CDR3 is TGTGCCAGCAGGACAGGGTACAATCAGCCCCAGCATTTT. This codes for CASRTGYNQPQHF.

This chain connects TRBV5-4 to TRBJ2-5, with 10 bases that match TRBD2. V lost 0 bases, J lost 4 bases, and 6 bases stayed unmatched. The length of the CDR3 is 16 residues. Germline V gene data show CDR1 as SGHNT and CDR2 as YYREEE (reference sequence). The CDR3 here is CASSLAGLAVRETQYF. The CDR3 nucleotides are TGTGCCAGCAGCTTGGCCGGACTAGCGGTGAGAGAGACCCAGTACTTC.

This clone was found a few times. The chain joins TRBV2 to TRBJ1-5; D is uncertain. Per the germline V gene, CDR1 is SNHLY and CDR2 is FYNNEI. The CDR3 runs to 15 residues. Trimming stripped 6 bases from V and 0 bases from J, with 12 bases between. In DNA, the CDR3 is TGTGCCAGCAGCGTTCTTGGTAATAGCAATCAGCCCCAGCATTTT. Its translation: CASSVLGNSNQPQHF.

The chain uses TRBV5-5 and TRBJ2-1; D is uncertain. The CDR3 length is 14 residues. CDR1 and CDR2 from the germline V gene are SGHKS and YYEKEE (reference sequence). The ends were cut back, 3 bases at V and 0 bases at J, with 7 bases in the middle. The CDR3 region has the DNA TGTGCCAGCAGCTCGCTAATCTCCTACAATGAGCAGTTCTTC. The encoded protein is CASSSLISYNEQFF.

In the case of this clone: Other DNA sequences within the sample encode an identical CDR3. V and J are TRBV6-5 and TRBJ2-2; possible D gene TRBD2, 5 bases. This CDR3 is 13 amino acids long. V was clipped by 3 bases and J by 5 bases, with 7 bases between them. CDR1 is MNHEY, CDR2 SVGAGI, per germline. The CDR3 protein is CASSYGETGELFF. For the CDR3, the DNA is TGTGCCAGCAGTTATGGGGAGACCGGGGAGCTGTTTTTT.

This chain joins TRBV5-6 and TRBJ2-7, with a weak D call TRBD1 (5 bases). Germline-derived CDR1 and CDR2 are SGHDT and YYEEEE. The V and J ends lost 4 bases and 4 bases respectively, with 12 bases between them. CDR3 length equals 13 residues. For the CDR3, the DNA is TGTGCCAGCAGCCAGGGCCAGACTTACGAGCAGTACTTC. Translating it yields CASSQGQTYEQYF.

Points on this clone: This same CDR3 is encoded by further DNA sequences in the sample. The chain uses TRBV27 and TRBJ2-7, with a tentative D call TRBD1 (6 bases). V was shortened by 5 bases and J by 0 bases, with 17 bases between the two germline ends. The CDR3 is 16 residues long. Germline lookup yields CDR1 MNHEY and CDR2 SMNVEV (reference sequence). Here the CDR3 reads CASSPSSGTRSYEQYF. Here the CDR3 DNA reads TGTGCCAGCAGTCCCTCCTCCGGGACACGCTCCTACGAGCAGTACTTC.

J is TRBJ2-2 and V is TRBV6-5; D is undetermined. V was trimmed by 2 bases and J by 6 bases, leaving 10 bases between them. The CDR3 has 14 amino acids. CDR1 is MNHEY, CDR2 SVGAGI, per germline. CDR3 coding DNA: TGTGCCAGCAGTTACGGGTCAGGCCCCGGGGAGCTGTTTTTT. The encoded protein is CASSYGSGPGELFF.

This clone was seen once. The chain recombines TRBV25-1 with TRBJ2-7, with 8 bases lining up with TRBD2. V gave up 4 bases and J gave up 5 bases; unmatched junction bases: 4. This CDR3 has 13 amino acids. The germline gives CDR1 MGHDK, CDR2 SYGVNS. Here the CDR3 reads CASSGAGVDEQYF. CDR3 DNA: TGTGCCAGCAGTGGAGCGGGAGTCGACGAGCAGTACTTC.

To note about this clone: Other DNA variants within this sample encode the same CDR3. V is TRBV4-1 and J is TRBJ2-7; D not certain. Germline loops: CDR1 MGHRA, CDR2 YSYEKL. V dropped 1 base and J dropped 2 bases, with 9 bases sitting between them. This CDR3 region has 14 residues. The CDR3 is CASSQVLGTYEQYF. The CDR3 coding sequence is TGCGCCAGCAGCCAAGTTTTGGGGACCTACGAGCAGTACTTC.

This chain joins TRBV30 and TRBJ2-5, with D uncertain. The germline V gene has CDR1 GTSNPN and CDR2 SVGIG (reference sequence). V was shortened by 5 bases and J by 10 bases, with 20 bases between the two germline ends. This CDR3 has 13 residues. DNA for the CDR3: TGTGCCTGGGATGCTGGTCTGACACCCGACCAGTACTTC. Its protein is CAWDAGLTPDQYF.